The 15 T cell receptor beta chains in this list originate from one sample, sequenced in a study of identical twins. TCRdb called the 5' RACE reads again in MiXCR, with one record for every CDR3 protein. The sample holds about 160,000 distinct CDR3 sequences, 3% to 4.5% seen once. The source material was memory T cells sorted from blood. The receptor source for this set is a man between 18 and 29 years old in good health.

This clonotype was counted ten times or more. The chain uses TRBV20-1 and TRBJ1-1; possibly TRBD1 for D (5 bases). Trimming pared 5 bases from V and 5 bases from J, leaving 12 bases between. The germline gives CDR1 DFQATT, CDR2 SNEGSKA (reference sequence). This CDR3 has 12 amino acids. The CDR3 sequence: CSAAPGPTEAFF. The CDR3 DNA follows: TGCAGTGCTGCCCCGGGACCTACTGAAGCTTTCTTT.

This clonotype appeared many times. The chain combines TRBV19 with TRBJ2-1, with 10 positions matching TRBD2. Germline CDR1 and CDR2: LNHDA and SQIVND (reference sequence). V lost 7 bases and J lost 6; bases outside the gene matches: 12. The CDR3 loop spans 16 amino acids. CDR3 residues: CASTPQSGRVGNEQFF. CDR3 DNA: TGTGCCAGTACCCCTCAGAGCGGGAGGGTTGGCAATGAGCAGTTCTTC.

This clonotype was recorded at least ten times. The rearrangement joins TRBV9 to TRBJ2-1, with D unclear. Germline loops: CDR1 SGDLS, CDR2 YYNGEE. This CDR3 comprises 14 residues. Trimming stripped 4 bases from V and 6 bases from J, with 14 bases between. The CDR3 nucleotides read TGTGCCAGCAGCCTACAATCTATTCGCAATGAGCAGTTCTTC. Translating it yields CASSLQSIRNEQFF. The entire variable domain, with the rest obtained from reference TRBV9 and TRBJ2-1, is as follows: DSGVTQTPKHLITATGQRVTLRCSPRSGDLSVYWYQQSLDQGLQFLIQYYNGEERAKGNILERFSAQQFPDLHSELNLSSLELGDSALYFCASSLQSIRNEQFFGPGTRLTVL.

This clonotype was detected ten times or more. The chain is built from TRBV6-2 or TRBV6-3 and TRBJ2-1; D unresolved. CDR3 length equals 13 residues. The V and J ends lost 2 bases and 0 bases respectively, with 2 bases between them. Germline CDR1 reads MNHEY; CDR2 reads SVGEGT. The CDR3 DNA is TGTGCCAGCAGTTACCGCTCCTACAATGAGCAGTTCTTC. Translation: CASSYRSYNEQFF.

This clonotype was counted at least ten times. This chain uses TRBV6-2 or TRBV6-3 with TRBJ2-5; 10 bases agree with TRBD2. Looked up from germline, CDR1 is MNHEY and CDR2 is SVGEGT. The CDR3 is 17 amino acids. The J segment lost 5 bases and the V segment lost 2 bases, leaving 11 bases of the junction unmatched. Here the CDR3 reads CASSYGTSDRSVETQYF. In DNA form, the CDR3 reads TGTGCCAGCAGTTACGGGACTAGCGACCGGTCCGTTGAGACCCAGTACTTC.

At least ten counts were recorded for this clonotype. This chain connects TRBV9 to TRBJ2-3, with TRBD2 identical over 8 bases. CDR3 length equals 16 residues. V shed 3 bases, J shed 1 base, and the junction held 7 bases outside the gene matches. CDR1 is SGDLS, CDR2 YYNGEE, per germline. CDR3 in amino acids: CASSGSPGLGTDTQYF. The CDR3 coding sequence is TGTGCCAGCAGCGGATCCCCGGGACTAGGCACAGATACGCAGTATTTT.

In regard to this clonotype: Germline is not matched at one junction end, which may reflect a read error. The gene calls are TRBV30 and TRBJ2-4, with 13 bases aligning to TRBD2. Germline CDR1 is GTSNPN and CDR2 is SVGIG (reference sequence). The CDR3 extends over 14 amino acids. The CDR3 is CAWSVLLAGGRYHF. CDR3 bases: TGTGCCTGGAGTGTACTACTAGCGGGAGGGAGATATCACTTC.

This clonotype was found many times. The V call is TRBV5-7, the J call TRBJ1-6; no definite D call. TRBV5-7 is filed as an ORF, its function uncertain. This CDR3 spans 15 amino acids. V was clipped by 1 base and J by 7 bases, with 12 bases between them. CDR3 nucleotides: TGTGCCAGCAGCTTGTTTGTCGCCCAAAATTCACCCCTCCACTTT. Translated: CASSLFVAQNSPLHF.

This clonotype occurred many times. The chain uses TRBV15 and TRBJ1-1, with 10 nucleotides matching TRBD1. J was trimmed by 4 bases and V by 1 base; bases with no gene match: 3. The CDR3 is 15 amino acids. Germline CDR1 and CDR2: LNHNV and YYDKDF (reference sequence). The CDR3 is CATSRAGTGATEAFF. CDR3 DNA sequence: TGTGCCACCAGCAGAGCCGGGACAGGGGCCACTGAAGCTTTCTTT. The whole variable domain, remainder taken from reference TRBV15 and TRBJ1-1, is DAMVIQNPRYQVTQFGKPVTLSCSQTLNHNVMYWYQQKSSQAPKLLFHYYDKDFNNEADTPDNFQSRRPNTSFCFLDIRSPGLGDTAMYLCATSRAGTGATEAFFGQGTRLTVV.

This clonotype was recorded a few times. The CDR3 nucleotides are TGTGCCCCGGACAGGGAAGAGACCCAGTACTTC. It codes for CAPDREETQYF. The chain combines TRBV19 with TRBJ2-5; TRBD1 agrees at 8 bases. The V gene's germline CDR1 is LNHDA and CDR2 SQIVND (reference sequence). Trimming at V came to 11 bases and at J to 3 bases, leaving 2 bases not matched to a gene. The CDR3 runs 11 residues. The whole variable domain, filled in from reference TRBV19 and TRBJ2-5, reads DGGITQSPKYLFRKEGQNVTLSCEQNLNHDAMYWYRQDPGQGLRLIYYSQIVNDFQKGDIAEGYSVSREKKESFPLTVTSAQKNPTAFYLCAPDREETQYFGPGTRLLVL.

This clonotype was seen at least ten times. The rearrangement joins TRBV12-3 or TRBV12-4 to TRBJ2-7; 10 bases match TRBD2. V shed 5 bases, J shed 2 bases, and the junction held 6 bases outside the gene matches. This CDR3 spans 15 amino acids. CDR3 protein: CASSTASGGTYEQYF. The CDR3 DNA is TGTGCCAGCAGTACGGCTAGCGGGGGAACCTACGAGCAGTACTTC.

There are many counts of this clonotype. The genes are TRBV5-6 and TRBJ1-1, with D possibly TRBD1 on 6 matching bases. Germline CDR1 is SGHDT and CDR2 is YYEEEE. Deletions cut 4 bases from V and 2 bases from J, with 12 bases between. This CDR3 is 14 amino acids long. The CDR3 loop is CASSRTDVNTEAFF. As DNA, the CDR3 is TGTGCCAGCAGCCGGACAGATGTTAACACTGAAGCTTTCTTT. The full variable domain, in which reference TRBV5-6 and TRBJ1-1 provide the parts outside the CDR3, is DAGVTQSPTHLIKTRGQQVTLRCSPKSGHDTVSWYQQALGQGPQFIFQYYEEEERQRGNFPDRFSGHQFPNYSSELNVNALLLGDSALYLCASSRTDVNTEAFFGQGTRLTVV.

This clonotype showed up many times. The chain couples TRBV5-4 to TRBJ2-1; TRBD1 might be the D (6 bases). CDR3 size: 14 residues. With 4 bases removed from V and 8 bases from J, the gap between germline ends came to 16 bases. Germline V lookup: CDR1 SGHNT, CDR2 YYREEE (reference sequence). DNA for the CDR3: TGTGCCAGCAGCATTAAAAACAGGGTTGATGAGCAGTTCTTC. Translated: CASSIKNRVDEQFF.

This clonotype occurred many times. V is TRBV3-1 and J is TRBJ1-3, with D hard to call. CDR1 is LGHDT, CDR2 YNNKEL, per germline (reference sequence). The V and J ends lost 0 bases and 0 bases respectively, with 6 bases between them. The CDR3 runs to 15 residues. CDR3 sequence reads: CASSQEWDSGNTIYF. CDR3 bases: TGTGCCAGCAGCCAAGAATGGGACTCTGGAAACACCATATATTTT.

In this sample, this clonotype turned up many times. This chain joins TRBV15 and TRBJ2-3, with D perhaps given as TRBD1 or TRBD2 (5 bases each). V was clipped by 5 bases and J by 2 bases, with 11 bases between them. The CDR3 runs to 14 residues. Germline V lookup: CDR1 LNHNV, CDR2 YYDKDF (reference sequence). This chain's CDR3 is CATSRGPDTDTQYF. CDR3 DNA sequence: TGTGCCACCAGCCGGGGCCCAGACACAGATACGCAGTATTTT. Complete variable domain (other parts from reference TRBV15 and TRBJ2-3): DAMVIQNPRYQVTQFGKPVTLSCSQTLNHNVMYWYQQKSSQAPKLLFHYYDKDFNNEADTPDNFQSRRPNTSFCFLDIRSPGLGDTAMYLCATSRGPDTDTQYFGPGTRLTVL.